Listed here are 2 T cell receptor beta chains from one sample, sequenced in a study of T cell responses to AZD1222 COVID-19 vaccine listed by TCRdb under 2021. The meaning of the sample's time point label: about 28 days (+/-7) after the second vaccine dose. The library was built by means of the immunoSEQ multiplex PCR assay. TCRdb provides this immuneACCESS table in a form limited to in-frame rearrangements. Some clones are lacking; in checked studies, under half of them reflect an unresolved V gene, and why the rest are absent is not known. This sample gives fewer than 50,000 clones in total; 80% to 95% of them show up just once. 37% of the sample is in the top ten clones. Sequencing used peripheral blood, obtained 28 days after the second AZD1222 dose. All receptors come from an adult who received the AZD1222 COVID-19 vaccine.

The V and J genes are TRBV6-1 and TRBJ1-1; no reliable D call. Germline CDR1 and CDR2: MNHNS and SASEGT. The CDR3 is made up of 13 amino acids. Trimming cost V 0 bases and J 1 base, with 3 bases left between them. The CDR3 bases are TGTGCCAGCAGTGAAGCCCGGAACACTGAAGCTTTCTTT. Translation: CASSEARNTEAFF.

In its sample, this clone was seen once. V usage is TRBV11-3 and J usage is TRBJ2-3, with D unclear. The CDR3 runs to 15 residues. V lost 0 bases and J lost 0, with 7 bases in between. CDR1 SGHNT and CDR2 YENEEA come from the germline V gene. The CDR3 here is CASSLDPTSTDTQYF. CDR3 DNA sequence: TGTGCCAGCAGCTTAGATCCGACTAGCACAGATACGCAGTATTTT.